This passage covers 28 T cell receptor beta chains from one sample sequenced in a study of shared T cell receptors in the human thymus. TCRdb's copy holds only in-frame clones and misses some; the assay was immunoSEQ multiplex PCR. The sample lists some 640,000 clones, approximately 89% occurring once. The sample was also linked to a second study, of human thymus T cells.

Sequencing used thymocytes. The receptors originated from a boy younger than two with a congenital heart defect.

The chain combines TRBV5-8 with TRBJ2-5; D might be TRBD1 (6 bases). CDR3 size: 14 residues. V was cut by 4 bases and J by 5 bases, with 15 bases left in between. CDR1 is SGHTS and CDR2 is YDEGEE in the germline V gene. The CDR3 spells CASSSYRVRETQYF. DNA of the CDR3: TGTGCCAGCAGCAGCTACAGGGTTAGGGAGACCCAGTACTTC.

The chain is built from TRBV19 and TRBJ2-7; possibly TRBD1 for D (6 bases). The CDR3 runs 17 residues. The V gene lost 10 bases and the J gene lost 2 bases, with 27 bases spanning the gap. From germline, CDR1 is LNHDA and CDR2 SQIVND (reference sequence). DNA of the CDR3: TGTGCCACTCAAGAGAGGGGAGAGACAGGCCGTACCTACGAGCAGTACTTC. It is translated as CATQERGETGRTYEQYF.

This chain uses TRBV14 with TRBJ1-2, with 8 bases matching TRBD1. V lost 0 bases to trimming and J lost 6 bases; unmatched junction nucleotides: 12. The CDR3 consists of 17 residues. From germline, CDR1 is SGHDN and CDR2 FVKESK. This CDR3 reads CASSQDNRGAESDGYTF. DNA of the CDR3: TGTGCCAGCAGCCAAGACAACAGGGGGGCGGAATCCGATGGCTACACCTTC.

The chain couples TRBV28 to TRBJ2-2, with a possible D match to TRBD2 (7 bases). The V gene lost 3 bases and the J gene lost 2 bases, with 10 bases spanning the gap. CDR1 and CDR2 (germline): MDHEN, SYDVKM. The CDR3 runs 15 residues. The CDR3 nucleotides read TGTGCCAGCAGTTTGGGGGGGACAAACACCGGGGAGCTGTTTTTT. Protein product: CASSLGGTNTGELFF.

This chain links TRBV28 with TRBJ1-5; TRBD1 agrees at 11 bases. With 1 base clipped from V and 3 bases from J, the junction kept 8 bases outside the gene matches. CDR3 length equals 18 residues. The germline V gene encodes CDR1 MDHEN and CDR2 SYDVKM. The CDR3 region has the DNA TGTGCCAGCAGTTTATCTGGACAGGGGGCGAATGTCAATCAGCCCCAGCATTTT. This codes for CASSLSGQGANVNQPQHF.

The genes are TRBV11-3 and TRBJ1-3; D gene uncertain. Germline CDR1 reads SGHNT; CDR2 reads YENEEA. This CDR3 contains 13 residues. V lost 7 bases to trimming and J lost 0 bases, with 7 bases between them. The CDR3 reads CASTGYSGNTIYF. As DNA, the CDR3 is TGTGCCAGCACGGGATACTCTGGAAACACCATATATTTT.

This chain uses TRBV12-5 with TRBJ2-7, with a possible D match to TRBD2 (6 bases). CDR3 size: 13 residues. With 7 bases removed from V and 2 bases from J, the gap between germline ends came to 12 bases. Germline CDR1 LGHNT, CDR2 FRNRAP. DNA for the CDR3: TGTGCTAGTGCCGTGGACTACCCCTACGAGCAGTACTTC. It codes for CASAVDYPYEQYF.

The V and J genes are TRBV27 and TRBJ1-6; 10 nucleotides align to TRBD1. The V gene's germline CDR1 is MNHEY and CDR2 SMNVEV (reference sequence). After removal of 6 bases from V and 9 bases from J, the junction contained 14 bases not matched to a gene. The CDR3 has 17 residues. The CDR3 spells CASSPPRQGAVGSPLHF. The CDR3, as DNA: TGTGCCAGCAGCCCCCCCCGACAGGGGGCGGTGGGTTCACCCCTCCACTTT.

The chain recombines TRBV28 with TRBJ2-1, with 8 bases aligning to TRBD2. V lost 3 bases to trimming and J lost 6 bases; unmatched junction nucleotides: 7. In germline, CDR1 is MDHEN, CDR2 SYDVKM. CDR3 length: 15 residues. This CDR3 reads CASSFEREWVNEQFF. CDR3 DNA sequence: TGTGCCAGCAGTTTCGAGCGGGAGTGGGTCAATGAGCAGTTCTTC.

This chain uses TRBV9 with TRBJ2-7, with 12 bases identical to TRBD2. The V gene end was trimmed by 3 bases and the J gene end by 4 bases; junction bases not matched to a gene: 2. The CDR3 is 14 residues long. The V gene's germline CDR1 is SGDLS and CDR2 YYNGEE. The CDR3 DNA reads TGTGCCAGCAGCGGCGGGACTAGCGGGTACGAGCAGTACTTC. Translating gives CASSGGTSGYEQYF. Full variable domain (outside the CDR3, taken from reference TRBV9 and TRBJ2-7): DSGVTQTPKHLITATGQRVTLRCSPRSGDLSVYWYQQSLDQGLQFLIQYYNGEERAKGNILERFSAQQFPDLHSELNLSSLELGDSALYFCASSGGTSGYEQYFGPGTRLTVT.

This clone was seen only once. The chain combines TRBV7-2 with TRBJ1-2, with a possible D match to TRBD1 (5 bases). Trimming stripped 4 bases from V and 3 bases from J, with 15 bases between. CDR1 and CDR2 from the germline V gene are SGHTA and FQGNSA. The CDR3 has 15 amino acids. The CDR3 sequence: CASSSPRGYDYGYTF. The CDR3 DNA follows: TGTGCCAGCAGCTCGCCAAGGGGCTACGACTATGGCTACACCTTC.

The rearrangement joins TRBV6-5 to TRBJ1-1, with D uncertain. The CDR3 extends over 13 amino acids. Trimming took off 4 bases at V and 1 base at J, with 7 bases between the two ends. Germline V gives CDR1 MNHEY, CDR2 SVGAGI. CDR3 coding DNA: TGTGCCAGCAGTTCCAGTACGAACACTGAAGCTTTCTTT. The encoded protein is CASSSSTNTEAFF.

With respect to this clone: One end of the junction varies from germline; a read error may be responsible. This chain joins TRBV15 and TRBJ2-2; 7 bases match TRBD2. CDR1 is LNHNV and CDR2 is YYDKDF in the germline V gene (reference sequence). The CDR3 has 16 amino acids. The CDR3 region is CATSGPVAGNTGEPFF. Here the CDR3 DNA reads TGTGCCACCAGCGGGCCGGTAGCGGGCAACACCGGGGAGCCGTTTTTT.

V and J are TRBV5-1 and TRBJ1-1; no definite D call. Germline V lookup: CDR1 SGHRS, CDR2 YFSETQ. V was shortened by 1 base and J by 3 bases, with 16 bases between the two germline ends. The CDR3 spans 16 residues. CDR3 nucleotide sequence: TGCGCCAGCAGCTTGATGACGGAAAAGAGGGACACTGAAGCTTTCTTT. This encodes CASSLMTEKRDTEAFF.

The chain recombines TRBV7-2 with TRBJ2-2; maybe TRBD2 (6 bases). V lost 6 bases and J 2 bases, leaving 13 bases between the germline ends. Per the germline V gene, CDR1 is SGHTA and CDR2 is FQGNSA. The CDR3 has 15 amino acids. CDR3 sequence: CASRLEGPNTGELFF. DNA for the CDR3: TGTGCCAGCAGATTGGAGGGCCCAAACACCGGGGAGCTGTTTTTT.

The V gene is TRBV13, the J gene TRBJ1-4, with 9 positions matching TRBD1. The CDR3 consists of 17 residues. The germline V gene has CDR1 PRHDT and CDR2 FYEKMQ (reference sequence). With 0 bases clipped from V and 7 bases from J, the junction kept 9 bases outside the gene matches. In DNA, the CDR3 is TGTGCCAGCAGCTTAGGTCTAAGGACAGGGGCAGGTGAAAAACTGTTTTTT. Translated: CASSLGLRTGAGEKLFF.

The chain uses TRBV15 and TRBJ1-4, with 7 bases that match TRBD1. CDR1 LNHNV and CDR2 YYDKDF come from the germline V gene (reference sequence). The junction had 1 base not matched to a gene; V was cut back by 2 bases and J by 7 bases. CDR3 size: 13 residues. The CDR3 sequence: CATSRQGGEKLFF. The DNA for the CDR3 is TGTGCCACCAGCAGACAGGGGGGTGAAAAACTGTTTTTT.

The rearrangement uses TRBV21-1 and TRBJ1-2; the table's D call TRBD1 went unverified against the DNA. TRBV21-1 constitutes a pseudogene. The CDR3 sequence is 14 residues long. Here the CDR3 DNA reads TGTGCCAGCAGCAACCCGGGACAGGGGGCTGGCTACACCTTC. It codes for CASSNPGQGAGYTF.

The chain couples TRBV6-5 to TRBJ1-2; D possibly corresponds to TRBD1 (6 bases). This CDR3 comprises 14 residues. In germline, CDR1 is MNHEY, CDR2 SVGAGI. Trimming cost V 5 bases and J 2 bases, with 12 bases left between them. CDR3 loop: CASSTLTGNYGYTF. CDR3 DNA: TGTGCCAGCAGTACCCTAACAGGGAACTATGGCTACACCTTC.

This chain joins TRBV28 and TRBJ2-7; a weak D match, TRBD2 (5 bases). Trimming cost V 9 bases and J 3 bases, with 9 bases left between them. This CDR3 is 11 amino acids long. The germline V gene encodes CDR1 MDHEN and CDR2 SYDVKM. CDR3 amino acids: CASNRDYEQYF. CDR3 sequence (DNA): TGTGCCAGTAACCGGGACTACGAGCAGTACTTC.

The chain employs TRBV27 and TRBJ2-7; TRBD1 matches at 8 bases. CDR1 is MNHEY, CDR2 SMNVEV, per germline (reference sequence). This CDR3 spans 15 amino acids. Losses at the gene ends were 8 bases for V and 4 bases for J; bases not matched to a gene: 13. The CDR3 region is CASSTPQGAKYEQYF. As DNA, the CDR3 is TGTGCCAGCTCCACCCCTCAGGGGGCAAAATACGAGCAGTACTTC.

About this clone itself: Relative to the germline gene, one junction end is altered; a read error may explain this. The chain carries TRBV14 and TRBJ2-7, with D uncertain. From germline, CDR1 is SGHDN and CDR2 FVKESK. The CDR3 has 12 residues. The CDR3 loop reads CASSQDTSASHF. Written as DNA, the CDR3 is TGTGCCAGCAGCCAAGATACCAGTGCCTCCCACTTC.

The V and J genes are TRBV30 and TRBJ1-1; tentatively, D is TRBD1 (5 bases). Trimming cost V 0 bases and J 5 bases, with 19 bases left between them. Germline-derived CDR1 and CDR2 are GTSNPN and SVGIG (reference sequence). The CDR3 sequence is 16 residues long. The CDR3 nucleotides are TGTGCCTGGAGTGTAGGGGACGGGACGGCGGGGACTGAAGCTTTCTTT. Translating gives CAWSVGDGTAGTEAFF.

The chain couples TRBV5-8 to TRBJ2-2; 9 positions agree with TRBD2. The CDR3 covers 13 residues. The germline gives CDR1 SGHTS, CDR2 YDEGEE. The CDR3 sequence is CGAAGGPVGELFF. The CDR3 DNA reads as TGTGGCGCGGCGGGAGGGCCTGTCGGGGAGCTGTTTTTT.

CDR3 sequence reads: CASTEGRRGYNEQFF. DNA for the CDR3: TGTGCCAGCACCGAAGGGCGGCGGGGGTACAATGAGCAGTTCTTC. The J gene is TRBJ2-1, the V gene TRBV18, with TRBD2 matching over 7 bases. The CDR3 sequence is 15 residues long. Germline V lookup: CDR1 KGHSH, CDR2 LQKENI. J gave up 4 bases and V 8 bases, and 11 bases lay outside the gene matches.

The chain is built from TRBV28 and TRBJ1-5; D unclear. V was pared by 3 bases and J by 5 bases, with 5 bases between. Germline V gene sequence: CDR1 MDHEN, CDR2 SYDVKM. The CDR3 covers 12 residues. CDR3 coding DNA: TGTGCCAGCAGTTTCTGGCATCAGCCCCAGCATTTT. Its protein is CASSFWHQPQHF.

The chain carries TRBV14 and TRBJ2-2, with a possible D match to TRBD1 (5 bases). The CDR3 is 19 amino acids. CDR1 is SGHDN, CDR2 FVKESK, per germline. V lost 5 bases and J 1 base, leaving 23 bases between the germline ends. The CDR3 DNA reads TGTGCCAGCAGCTCACACTTCAAAATACGGCAGGGGAACACCGGGGAGCTGTTTTTT. Protein sequence: CASSSHFKIRQGNTGELFF.

V usage is TRBV13 and J usage is TRBJ2-3; a weak D match, TRBD2 (6 bases). The V end lost 1 base, the J end lost 4 bases, and 12 bases lay between the germline ends. The CDR3 covers 15 residues. Germline assignment: CDR1 PRHDT and CDR2 FYEKMQ (reference sequence). CDR3: CASSLVGLPSDTQYF. The DNA of the CDR3 is TGTGCCAGCAGCTTAGTAGGACTACCGTCAGATACGCAGTATTTT. The full variable domain, completed using reference TRBV13 and TRBJ2-3, is AAGVIQSPRHLIKEKRETATLKCYPIPRHDTVYWYQQGPGQDPQFLISFYEKMQSDKGSIPDRFSAQQFSDYHSELNMSSLELGDSALYFCASSLVGLPSDTQYFGPGTRLTVL.